Following are 32 T cell receptor beta chains from one sample sequenced in a study of response to subunit inactivated influenza vaccine. Via MiXCR, TCRdb re-called the RT-PCR reads, giving one row per CDR3 protein. Of 500,000 to 750,000 distinct CDR3 sequences listed, 12% to 15% are singletons. The sequencing here drew on PBMCs from blood, taken 12 days after vaccination. The receptors derive from a man aged 50 or older who received an inactivated influenza vaccine.

The chain combines TRBV20-1 with TRBJ1-4; no clear D. V was cut by 0 bases and J by 0 bases, with 5 bases left in between. The CDR3 loop spans 14 amino acids. Looked up from germline, CDR1 is DFQATT and CDR2 is SNEGSKA (reference sequence). The CDR3 DNA sequence: TGCAGTGCTAGAGAGGGTGCAACTAATGAAAAACTGTTTTTT. Translation: CSAREGATNEKLFF.

This rearrangement joins TRBV27 to TRBJ2-1; D unresolved. V was clipped by 5 bases and J by 5 bases, with 10 bases between them. Germline CDR1 is MNHEY and CDR2 is SMNVEV (reference sequence). This CDR3 contains 13 residues. Here the CDR3 reads CASSPLRHNEQFF. CDR3 bases: TGTGCCAGCAGTCCGCTTAGGCACAATGAGCAGTTCTTC.

This clonotype was counted between two and nine times. This chain links TRBV4-2 with TRBJ2-1; 10 nucleotides match TRBD2. V shed 1 base, J shed 8 bases, and the junction held 17 bases outside the gene matches. Germline V gene lookup returns CDR1 LGHNA and CDR2 YNFKEQ. CDR3 size: 19 residues. CDR3 in amino acids: CASSQGLAGVGIVPHEQFF. CDR3 sequence (DNA): TGTGCCAGCAGCCAAGGGCTAGCGGGAGTTGGTATTGTCCCGCATGAGCAGTTCTTC.

The chain couples TRBV20-1 to TRBJ2-2, with D hard to call. CDR3 length: 11 residues. Trimming cost V 1 base and J 6 bases, with 3 bases left between them. The V gene's germline CDR1 is DFQATT and CDR2 SNEGSKA (reference sequence). CDR3 coding DNA: TGCAGTGCTAGAGTCGCCGGGGAGCTGTTTTTT. Translating it yields CSARVAGELFF.

This clonotype was detected ten times or more. The rearrangement uses TRBV12-3 or TRBV12-4 and TRBJ2-7, with a possible D match to TRBD1 (5 bases). With 1 base removed from V and 1 base from J, the gap between germline ends came to 8 bases. CDR3 length: 14 residues. The CDR3 region is CASSLGQLSYEQYF. Written as DNA, the CDR3 is TGTGCCAGCAGTTTAGGACAGTTATCCTACGAGCAGTACTTC.

This clonotype came up a few times. This sequence joins TRBV18 and TRBJ1-5, with D perhaps matching TRBD1 (6 bases). The CDR3 covers 17 residues. Germline values: CDR1 KGHSH, CDR2 LQKENI. Trimming left V 0 bases short and J 3 bases short, with 15 bases between. The CDR3 DNA sequence: TGTGCCAGCTCACCACCTTTACGGGGGCTGGTCAATCAGCCCCAGCATTTT. It translates to CASSPPLRGLVNQPQHF.

This clonotype has just a few counts. V usage is TRBV20-1 and J usage is TRBJ2-7; TRBD2 is a possible D gene (6 bases). The germline gives CDR1 DFQATT, CDR2 SNEGSKA (reference sequence). The CDR3 runs 15 residues. The V end lost 5 bases, the J end lost 0 bases, and 17 bases lay between the germline ends. The CDR3 DNA follows: TGCAGTGCTCACACCGGGACTTCGACCTCCTACGAGCAGTACTTC. Its protein product is CSAHTGTSTSYEQYF.

This clonotype has at least ten counts. The genes are TRBV7-2 and TRBJ2-5; 9 positions match TRBD1. This CDR3 is built from 14 residues. V shed 8 bases, J shed 1 base, and the junction held 5 bases outside the gene matches. Germline CDR1 SGHTA, CDR2 FQGNSA. CDR3 amino acids: CASSLQGAQETQYF. In DNA form, the CDR3 reads TGTGCCAGCTCACTACAGGGGGCCCAAGAGACCCAGTACTTC.

The chain is built from TRBV20-1 and TRBJ2-2; tentatively, D is TRBD1 or TRBD2 (5 bases each). The germline V gene encodes CDR1 DFQATT and CDR2 SNEGSKA (reference sequence). CDR3 size: 15 residues. Trimming left V 0 bases short and J 0 bases short, with 8 bases between. The CDR3: CSARDRDANTGELFF. In DNA, the CDR3 is TGCAGTGCTAGAGACAGGGACGCGAACACCGGGGAGCTGTTTTTT.

DNA for the CDR3: TGTGCCAGCAGGCCACTAGCGGGGGGGAGGAATGAGCAGTTCTTC. Protein: CASRPLAGGRNEQFF. This chain links TRBV6-1 with TRBJ2-1, with 13 nucleotides matching TRBD2. The junction had 6 bases not matched to a gene; V was cut back by 6 bases and J by 7 bases. Germline assignment: CDR1 MNHNS and CDR2 SASEGT. The CDR3 loop spans 15 amino acids.

This clonotype was counted a few times. The V gene is TRBV20-1, the J gene TRBJ1-4; unclear D gene. CDR1 DFQATT and CDR2 SNEGSKA come from the germline V gene (reference sequence). With 3 bases removed from V and 0 bases from J, the gap between germline ends came to 17 bases. There are 17 residues in the CDR3. CDR3 in amino acids: CSARVQFQTSTNEKLFF. Here the CDR3 DNA reads TGCAGTGCTAGGGTTCAGTTCCAGACATCAACTAATGAAAAACTGTTTTTT.

This clonotype showed up just a few times. The rearrangement links TRBV9 to TRBJ2-1; 9 nucleotides align to TRBD2. Unmatched junction bases numbered 6, after V lost 3 bases and J lost 5 bases. The CDR3 extends over 15 amino acids. Germline loops: CDR1 SGDLS, CDR2 YYNGEE. The CDR3 loop reads CASSAPGLANNEQFF. DNA of the CDR3: TGTGCCAGCAGCGCCCCCGGACTAGCGAACAATGAGCAGTTCTTC.

This clonotype was detected ten times or more. This sequence joins TRBV5-1 and TRBJ2-3, with D maybe TRBD2 (6 bases). V was cut by 0 bases and J by 5 bases, with 19 bases left in between. The CDR3 sequence is 17 residues long. From germline, CDR1 is SGHRS and CDR2 YFSETQ. CDR3 loop: CASSLAYVGGGIDTQYF. The CDR3 region has the DNA TGCGCCAGCAGCTTGGCCTACGTTGGAGGAGGGATAGATACGCAGTATTTT.

The chain recombines TRBV6-2 or TRBV6-3 with TRBJ2-2, with D tentatively TRBD2 (6 bases). V was cut by 11 bases and J by 4 bases, with 14 bases left in between. Germline V gives CDR1 MNHEY, CDR2 SVGEGT. The CDR3 has 13 amino acids. DNA for the CDR3: TGTGCCTCCGGGAGAAGAGGCACCGGGGAGCTGTTTTTT. Protein: CASGRRGTGELFF.

A few counts support this clonotype. This chain connects TRBV15 to TRBJ2-3; D possibly corresponds to TRBD2 (5 bases). The CDR3 is made up of 13 amino acids. V lost 3 bases and J lost 10, with 14 bases in between. The V gene's germline CDR1 is LNHNV and CDR2 YYDKDF (reference sequence). CDR3 coding DNA: TGTGCCACCAGCAGGGAGGCAAACGAGGCGCAGTATTTT. Protein product: CATSREANEAQYF.

Only a few counts were recorded for this clonotype. V is TRBV12-3 or TRBV12-4 and J is TRBJ1-2, with 9 bases fitting TRBD1. The CDR3 has 14 residues. V was pared by 9 bases and J by 7 bases, with 12 bases of the junction left unmatched. The CDR3 loop is CASAGTGFPSGYTF. Here the CDR3 DNA reads TGTGCCAGTGCCGGGACAGGGTTTCCCTCTGGCTACACCTTC.

The CDR3 region is CASSKNTGTSGTYTQYF. CDR3 coding DNA: TGTGCCAGCAGTAAAAATACCGGGACTAGCGGGACCTATACGCAGTATTTT. The gene calls are TRBV6-1 and TRBJ2-3, with TRBD2 matching 13 bases. The CDR3 has 17 amino acids. Trimming removed 5 bases from V and 7 bases from J; junction bases left unmatched: 12. Germline V gene lookup returns CDR1 MNHNS and CDR2 SASEGT.

The sample holds a few counts of this clonotype. The chain uses TRBV2 and TRBJ2-2, with 8 bases that match TRBD1. Germline V gives CDR1 SNHLY, CDR2 FYNNEI. This CDR3 comprises 16 residues. The junction had 13 bases not matched to a gene; V was cut back by 8 bases and J by 5 bases. The CDR3 here is CASGDGQGALTGELFF. In DNA, the CDR3 is TGTGCCAGCGGGGATGGACAGGGAGCACTGACCGGGGAGCTGTTTTTT.

The chain links TRBV19 to TRBJ2-1, with D perhaps matching TRBD2 (6 bases). Trimming stripped 3 bases from V and 0 bases from J, with 9 bases between. Germline V gives CDR1 LNHDA, CDR2 SQIVND (reference sequence). The CDR3 totals 15 residues. The CDR3 sequence: CASSIEAGSYNEQFF. The CDR3 nucleotides are TGTGCCAGTAGTATTGAAGCGGGCTCCTACAATGAGCAGTTCTTC.

In its sample, this clonotype was seen a few times. The CDR3 region is CASSYTLAGGPGSYNEQFF. In nucleotides, the CDR3 is TGTGCCAGCAGTTACACACTAGCGGGAGGGCCCGGCTCCTACAATGAGCAGTTCTTC. The chain links TRBV28 to TRBJ2-1, with TRBD2 matching over 13 bases. The junction had 9 bases not matched to a gene; V was cut back by 4 bases and J by 0 bases. Germline loops: CDR1 MDHEN, CDR2 SYDVKM. The CDR3 is 19 residues long.

This clonotype came up a few times. CDR3 protein: CSGSKAGGRTEAFF. The CDR3 DNA follows: TGCAGTGGCAGCAAAGCAGGGGGTAGAACTGAAGCTTTCTTT. This chain links TRBV20-1 with TRBJ1-1, with TRBD1 matching 7 bases. The CDR3 runs to 14 residues. The germline gives CDR1 DFQATT, CDR2 SNEGSKA (reference sequence). Trimming removed 7 bases from V and 5 bases from J; junction bases left unmatched: 13.

This clonotype was recorded a few times. The CDR3 here is CTFCSGTSGRARSYNEQFF. CDR3 DNA sequence: TGTACCTTCTGTTCAGGGACTAGCGGGAGGGCCAGGTCCTACAATGAGCAGTTCTTC. The V call is TRBV2, the J call TRBJ2-1; TRBD2 matches 16 bases. This CDR3 spans 19 amino acids. Germline CDR1 and CDR2: SNHLY and FYNNEI.

The chain recombines TRBV7-2 with TRBJ2-7, with D uncertain. V gave up 7 bases and J gave up 2 bases, with 9 bases separating them. The CDR3 contains 12 residues. The germline CDR1 and CDR2 sequences are SGHTA and FQGNSA. The DNA of the CDR3 is TGTGCCAGCACCACAAGTACCTACGAGCAGTACTTC. It encodes CASTTSTYEQYF.

This clonotype has only a few counts. The chain couples TRBV4-3 to TRBJ2-1; D might be TRBD2 (5 bases). Per germline, CDR1 LGHNA and CDR2 YSLEER. The CDR3 spans 13 residues. V lost 0 bases and J lost 9, with 9 bases in between. CDR3 residues: CASSQDGGREQFF. For the CDR3, the DNA is TGCGCCAGCAGCCAAGATGGAGGCCGTGAGCAGTTCTTC.

This clonotype turned up a few times. V usage is TRBV10-3 and J usage is TRBJ2-7; D not resolved. Trimming pared 6 bases from V and 0 bases from J, leaving 6 bases between. Germline V lookup: CDR1 ENHRY, CDR2 SYGVKD. The CDR3 runs to 12 residues. CDR3 in DNA: TGTGCCATCAGCATCAACTCCTACGAGCAGTACTTC. Its protein product is CAISINSYEQYF.

The table lists this clonotype with a few counts. Compared with germline, one end of the junction differs, possibly owing to a read error. V usage is TRBV7-2 and J usage is TRBJ2-2, with TRBD2 matching over 10 bases. CDR1 is SGHTA, CDR2 FQGNSA, per germline. The CDR3 consists of 15 residues. The CDR3 loop reads CASSPGLANTRELFF. As DNA, the CDR3 is TGTGCCAGCAGCCCGGGACTAGCGAACACCCGGGAGCTGTTTTTT.

The chain is built from TRBV7-6 and TRBJ1-3; D unresolved. The germline gives CDR1 SGHVS, CDR2 FNYEAQ. CDR3 length: 16 amino acids. V was trimmed by 5 bases and J by 0 bases, leaving 14 bases between them. In DNA form, the CDR3 reads TGTGCCAGCAGCCCGTCCCGACGGCCCTCTGGAAACACCATATATTTT. Protein product: CASSPSRRPSGNTIYF.

This clonotype has only one observation. This chain uses TRBV5-1 with TRBJ1-1, with D maybe TRBD1 (5 bases). Trimming stripped 0 bases from V and 6 bases from J, with 12 bases between. CDR3 size: 14 residues. Germline CDR1 SGHRS, CDR2 YFSETQ. CDR3 sequence (DNA): TGCGCCAGCAGCTTGGTAGCCAGGGAAGCTGAAGCTTTCTTT. Protein: CASSLVAREAEAFF.

This sequence joins TRBV28 and TRBJ2-5; D tentatively reads TRBD1 or TRBD2 (5 bases each). The CDR3 runs to 15 residues. The V end was cut by 5 bases, the J end by 2 bases, with 15 bases between. Germline V lookup: CDR1 MDHEN, CDR2 SYDVKM. CDR3 sequence reads: CASSPRGRRQETQYF. DNA of the CDR3: TGTGCCAGCAGTCCCCGGGGCCGAAGGCAAGAGACCCAGTACTTC.

For this clonotype: Just one base apart from a much larger clone, this may be a read error. This chain connects TRBV12-3 or TRBV12-4 to TRBJ2-5; 11 positions agree with TRBD2. This CDR3 region has 14 residues. The CDR3 nucleotides read TGTGCCAGCAGCTATAGCGGGAGGGGGGAGACCCAGTCCTTC. It encodes CASSYSGRGETQSF.

This chain connects TRBV12-3 or TRBV12-4 to TRBJ2-3, with D perhaps TRBD2 (6 bases). V lost 8 bases and J lost 6, with 12 bases in between. This CDR3 is built from 12 residues. As DNA, the CDR3 is TGTGCCAGCGGGGCGGGGACGGATACGCAGTATTTT. Amino acid sequence: CASGAGTDTQYF.

The chain recombines TRBV5-1 with TRBJ2-5; no firm D call. This CDR3 has 13 residues. The V and J ends lost 4 bases and 5 bases respectively, with 12 bases between them. CDR1 and CDR2 from the germline V gene are SGHRS and YFSETQ. CDR3 sequence (DNA): TGCGCCAGCAGCCCCCTTCTCGGGGAGACCCAGTACTTC. Its protein product is CASSPLLGETQYF.